What follows describes a single T cell receptor beta chain. The antigen remains undetermined. The libraries were made with immunoSEQ v3.0 at survey level. Method: immunoSEQ multiplex PCR; TCRdb's copy keeps in-frame clones and lacks some. The sample yields around 9,000 clones, 70% to 80% seen once. This record comes from a study of long-term antiretroviral therapy in people with HIV. General study results and limits: Even long-term ART left TRB diversity below transplant donor controls, despite gains. Dominating the repertoire at all time points were the clones that expanded before ART.

Each sample contained roughly 0.9-10 million cryopreserved PBMC, thawed before DNA extraction. V was pared by 3 bases and J by 8 bases, with 8 bases between. Germline CDR1 and CDR2: MDHEN and SYDVKM. CDR3 length: 13 residues. The sequence was obtained from a man younger than 45 with HIV. Sample: unsorted PBMCs, taken 0.4 years before starting antiretroviral therapy. This chain links TRBV28 with TRBJ1-6; no definite D call. The CDR3 DNA sequence: TGTGCCAGCAGTTTCGATCGGGATTCACCCCTCCACTTT. Its protein is CASSFDRDSPLHF.